This T cell receptor (beta chain) was documented in a study of cytomegalovirus exposure and HLA in healthy donors. Vbeta (60) and Jbeta (13) primers were used in the PCR. Here immunoSEQ multiplex PCR was the method, and the copy in TCRdb shows in-frame clones only, minus some. Counted here are 150,000 to 200,000 clones, 82% occurring once; the ten biggest clones make up 0.098%. This CDR3 is built from 15 residues. The V and J ends lost 5 bases and 6 bases, in that order; junction bases with no gene match: 12. In germline, CDR1 is SEHNR, CDR2 FQNEAQ (reference sequence). The chain has TRBV7-9 and TRBJ2-7, with 8 bases aligning to TRBD1. Sequenced material: PBMCs. The clonotype comes from a boy between 2 and 10 years old in good health and CMV-seronegative. CDR3 loop: CASSQGAAGGREQYF. DNA for the CDR3: TGTGCCAGCAGCCAGGGGGCGGCCGGTGGACGCGAGCAGTACTTC.